The 18 T cell receptor beta chains below all came from one sample that was sequenced in a study of cytomegalovirus exposure and HLA in healthy donors. Primers: 60 Vbeta forward and 13 Jbeta reverse. Here immunoSEQ multiplex PCR was the method, and the copy in TCRdb shows in-frame clones only, minus some. The sample gives roughly 100,000 clones, approximately 87% of which show up once; 2.5% to 3% is in the top ten. Sequencing was performed on PBMCs. All receptors come from a man aged 40-50 years in good health and CMV-seronegative.

The chain couples TRBV5-1 to TRBJ2-5; D not certain. The germline V gene has CDR1 SGHRS and CDR2 YFSETQ. Trimming removed 0 bases from V and 5 bases from J, with 8 bases in between. CDR3 length: 13 amino acids. The DNA for the CDR3 is TGCGCCAGCAGCTTGGGGAGACGGGAGACCCAGTACTTC. This sequence encodes CASSLGRRETQYF.

V and J are TRBV27 and TRBJ2-3; 14 nucleotides align to TRBD2. After removal of 7 bases from V and 7 bases from J, the junction contained 4 bases not matched to a gene. The CDR3 spans 14 residues. CDR1 is MNHEY and CDR2 is SMNVEV in the germline V gene (reference sequence). CDR3 sequence (DNA): TGTGCCAGCACGACTAGCGGGGGGGCAAATACGCAGTATTTT. This translates into CASTTSGGANTQYF.

The CDR3 loop is CASSLGQGGMETQYF. CDR3 sequence (DNA): TGTGCCAGCAGCCTTGGACAGGGAGGGATGGAGACCCAGTACTTC. This sequence joins TRBV6-5 and TRBJ2-5, with D maybe TRBD1 (8 bases). This CDR3 comprises 15 residues. Germline V CDR1 and CDR2: MNHEY, SVGAGI. With 6 bases removed from V and 5 bases from J, the gap between germline ends came to 19 bases.

V usage is TRBV5-6 and J usage is TRBJ2-3; D not resolved. The CDR3 has 14 amino acids. V lost 4 bases and J 6 bases, leaving 15 bases between the germline ends. The germline gives CDR1 SGHDT, CDR2 YYEEEE. CDR3 DNA sequence: TGTGCCAGCAGCACAGAAATAAATGGGGATACGCAGTATTTT. This gives the protein CASSTEINGDTQYF.

The CDR3 bases are TGTGCCAGCAGTGACTCCCTGGACAGGGGGCAGTCGGGTGAGCAGTTCTTC. Translating it yields CASSDSLDRGQSGEQFF. The genes are TRBV6-4 and TRBJ2-1, with 11 bases identical to TRBD1. This CDR3 is 17 amino acids long. The V and J ends lost 0 bases and 9 bases, in that order; junction bases with no gene match: 10. Germline V gives CDR1 MRHNA, CDR2 SNTAGT.

This clone was detected once. The J gene is TRBJ2-3, the V gene TRBV10-3, with D maybe TRBD2 (5 bases). Germline CDR1 reads ENHRY; CDR2 reads SYGVKD. This CDR3 contains 20 residues. V lost 4 bases and J 10 bases, leaving 36 bases between the germline ends. The CDR3 spells CAISVLGELATPLAISPQYF. The DNA for the CDR3 is TGTGCCATCAGTGTTTTGGGAGAGCTAGCCACCCCGCTCGCAATCAGTCCGCAGTATTTT.

This rearrangement joins TRBV2 to TRBJ2-5; 9 bases fit TRBD1. The CDR3 length is 12 residues. V shed 10 bases, J shed 4 bases, and the junction held 4 bases outside the gene matches. Per the germline V gene, CDR1 is SNHLY and CDR2 is FYNNEI. The CDR3 protein is CATQGAGETQYF. CDR3 nucleotide sequence: TGTGCCACACAGGGGGCTGGAGAGACCCAGTACTTC.

As regards this clone: One junction end disagrees with the germline gene, perhaps due to a read error. The chain employs TRBV7-7 and TRBJ2-5; the D is unclear. The length of the CDR3 is 11 residues. Germline V gene lookup returns CDR1 SSHAT and CDR2 FNYEAQ (reference sequence). The CDR3 protein is CASRGPGGQYF. DNA for the CDR3: TGTGCTAGCAGAGGTCCTGGCGGCCAGTACTTC.

The rearrangement uses TRBV5-4 and TRBJ2-3; a weak D match, TRBD2 (5 bases). The CDR3 has 17 residues. Trimming pared 3 bases from V and 0 bases from J, leaving 17 bases between. Germline lookup yields CDR1 SGHNT and CDR2 YYREEE (reference sequence). Here the CDR3 reads CASSSATTRASTDTQYF. Here the CDR3 DNA reads TGTGCCAGCAGCTCGGCGACTACACGTGCTAGCACAGATACGCAGTATTTT.

The rearrangement links TRBV18 to TRBJ1-2; D remains ambiguous. CDR1 is KGHSH and CDR2 is LQKENI in the germline V gene. The CDR3 consists of 13 residues. The V and J ends lost 2 bases and 6 bases respectively, with 10 bases between them. This CDR3 is CASSPLKGDGYTF. CDR3 sequence (DNA): TGTGCCAGCTCACCATTGAAGGGAGATGGCTACACCTTC.

The chain recombines TRBV5-5 with TRBJ2-1; no clear D. The germline V and J ends were trimmed by 4 bases and 5 bases, with 16 bases remaining between them. This CDR3 comprises 15 residues. Germline lookup yields CDR1 SGHKS and CDR2 YYEKEE (reference sequence). CDR3 sequence reads: CASSAMYPVDNEQFF. In DNA, the CDR3 is TGTGCCAGCAGCGCGATGTACCCCGTCGACAATGAGCAGTTCTTC.

This clone was recorded once. The gene calls are TRBV19 and TRBJ1-5; unclear D gene. Germline values: CDR1 LNHDA, CDR2 SQIVND (reference sequence). CDR3 size: 15 residues. Trimming removed 1 base at V and 7 bases at J, with 14 bases between. As DNA, the CDR3 is TGTGCCAGTAGTATAGTACCCGGAGGAGGACAGCCCCAGCATTTT. Translated, it gives CASSIVPGGGQPQHF.

This rearrangement joins TRBV29-1 to TRBJ2-5, with no clear D. The J call is in doubt because the DNA end fits TRBJ2-7 better. The CDR3 spans 12 residues. Germline CDR1 SQVTM, CDR2 ANQGSEA. CDR3 nucleotides: TGCAGCGTTCGAGTTAACTCCTACGAGCAGTACTTC. Encoded protein: CSVRVNSYEQYF.

The CDR3 DNA sequence: TGCGCCAGCAGCCTAGGACAGGCTTGGTACGAGCAGTACTTC. It is translated as CASSLGQAWYEQYF. V and J are TRBV5-1 and TRBJ2-7; 7 bases map to TRBD1. CDR3 size: 14 residues. Trimming removed 4 bases from V and 4 bases from J; junction bases left unmatched: 8. Per the germline V gene, CDR1 is SGHRS and CDR2 is YFSETQ.

J is TRBJ2-5 and V is TRBV6-5; D may be TRBD1 (6 bases). The CDR3 is made up of 14 amino acids. Trimming removed 2 bases from V and 5 bases from J, with 12 bases in between. Germline V gene sequence: CDR1 MNHEY, CDR2 SVGAGI. CDR3 region: CASSYGGRGETQYF. CDR3 coding DNA: TGTGCCAGCAGTTACGGTGGCAGGGGTGAGACCCAGTACTTC.

The genes are TRBV4-3 and TRBJ2-7; TRBD2 is a possible D gene (6 bases). The germline gives CDR1 LGHNA, CDR2 YSLEER. Trimming shortened V by 4 bases and J by 3 bases, and 16 bases separated the two germline ends. There are 15 residues in the CDR3. This chain's CDR3 is CASSPDWGVGYEQYF. The CDR3 coding sequence is TGCGCCAGCAGCCCTGATTGGGGGGTGGGCTACGAGCAGTACTTC.

The rearrangement uses TRBV19 and TRBJ1-2; no clear D. The CDR3 has 12 amino acids. Per germline, CDR1 LNHDA and CDR2 SQIVND (reference sequence). V gave up 7 bases and J gave up 4 bases, with 10 bases separating them. This chain's CDR3 is CASNSGFYGYTF. The CDR3 DNA is TGTGCCAGTAATTCGGGATTCTATGGCTACACCTTC.

The V and J genes are TRBV7-3 and TRBJ2-5; 7 bases fit TRBD2. Germline assignment: CDR1 SGHTA and CDR2 FQGTGA. J gave up 1 base and V 5 bases, and 10 bases lay outside the gene matches. This CDR3 is built from 16 residues. For the CDR3, the DNA is TGTGCCAGCAGCGACGGGACGGGAGGCCCCCAAGAGACCCAGTACTTC. It yields the protein CASSDGTGGPQETQYF.